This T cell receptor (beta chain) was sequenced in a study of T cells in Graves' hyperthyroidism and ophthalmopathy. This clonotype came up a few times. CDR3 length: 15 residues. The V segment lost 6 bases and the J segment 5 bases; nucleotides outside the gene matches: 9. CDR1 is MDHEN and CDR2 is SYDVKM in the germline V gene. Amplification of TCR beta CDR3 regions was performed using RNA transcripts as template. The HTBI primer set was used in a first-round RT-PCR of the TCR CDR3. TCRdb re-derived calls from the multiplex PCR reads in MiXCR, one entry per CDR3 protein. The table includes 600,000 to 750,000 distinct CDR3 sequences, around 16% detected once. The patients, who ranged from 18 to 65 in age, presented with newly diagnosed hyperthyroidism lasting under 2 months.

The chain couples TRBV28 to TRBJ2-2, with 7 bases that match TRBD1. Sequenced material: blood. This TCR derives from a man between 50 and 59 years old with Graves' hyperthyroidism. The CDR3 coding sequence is TGTGCCAGCAGAGGGACAGAAAAAGGAACCGGGGAGCTGTTTTTT. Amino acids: CASRGTEKGTGELFF. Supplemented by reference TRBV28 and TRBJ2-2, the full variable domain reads DVKVTQSSRYLVKRTGEKVFLECVQDMDHENMFWYRQDPGLGLRLIYFSYDVKMKEKGDIPEGYSVSREKKERFSLILESASTNQTSMYLCASRGTEKGTGELFFGEGSRLTVL.